This T cell receptor beta chain originates from a study of blood T cell repertoires in COVID-19. Overall study: From T cells, B-cell-depleted T cells, or PBMCs came the material, which was cDNA or gDNA.

TCRdb keeps only in-frame clones here, not all; method: immunoSEQ multiplex PCR. This table holds 150,000 to 170,000 clones, 91% found once. The CDR3 is 14 amino acids. J was trimmed by 6 bases and V by 0 bases; bases with no gene match: 1. The germline V gene encodes CDR1 SGDLS and CDR2 YYNGEE. Sequenced input: peripheral blood. The chain has TRBV9 and TRBJ2-1; TRBD1 agrees at 9 bases. This clonotype was sampled from a man aged 50-60 years with acute or convalescent COVID-19. The CDR3 loop reads CASSVEGQGNEQFF. The DNA for the CDR3 is TGTGCCAGCAGCGTAGAGGGACAGGGCAATGAGCAGTTCTTC. Looking up the rest from reference TRBV9 and TRBJ2-1 gives the full variable domain: DSGVTQTPKHLITATGQRVTLRCSPRSGDLSVYWYQQSLDQGLQFLIQYYNGEERAKGNILERFSAQQFPDLHSELNLSSLELGDSALYFCASSVEGQGNEQFFGPGTRLTVL.